The T cell receptor beta chain under discussion was sequenced for a study of response to subunit inactivated influenza vaccine (dated by TCRdb to 2016 to 2019). Background for the entire study: Deep quantitative T cell receptor repertoire profiling was used in the study to track responses to a trivalent subunit inactivated influenza vaccine.

Library preparation was by RT-PCR. The reads were generated on an Illumina HiSeq 2500. The public reads were run again by TCRdb, first through fastp at Q25 and then through MiXCR, and only productive beta chains were kept. Merged by CDR3 protein, the rows form single entries marked with the most common genes and DNA. This sample is represented by about 570,000 distinct CDR3 sequences; approximately 11% of them were singletons. The ten top clones hold approximately 10% of the sample. As concerns this clonotype: Its antigen remains unidentified. One base away there is no much larger clone; base qualities are not given.

Ends trimmed: V by 5 bases, J by 3 bases; bases unmatched to a gene: 10. CDR1 and CDR2 (MDHEN, SYDVKM) derive from the germline V gene. The CDR3 sequence holds 15 residues, the cysteine and phenylalanine included. Only the CDR3 part of the read is kept: 45 bases, read in frame from the first base. What the work shows at the level of the full study, not this receptor alone: The authors suggested that each seasonal influenza vaccination may recruit only a limited number of new T cells.

These data also featured in a second study, about T cells expressing NK-cell markers. Reported in the second study: TCR beta cDNA libraries were prepared using 5'RACE template switching, which introduced a universal primer site and unique molecular identifiers. Three sorted T-cell subsets (CD3+CD56+NKG2C+, CD3+CD56+NKG2C- and CD3+CD56-NKG2C+) from 7 to 9 donors had their TCR beta-chain repertoires profiled. Seven of the eight sequenced donors were HCMV-seropositive and one was HCMV-seronegative. To restrict sorting to alphabetaTCR-expressing T cells, an anti-gammadeltaTCR antibody was added in several experiments. In six donors, the dominant CD3+CD56+NKG2C+ clonotypes ranked among the top 10 CD8+ clonotypes, making up roughly 1.0-7.0% of CD8+ T cells. Those dominant clonotypes were again the most abundant among CD3+CD56-NKG2C+ cells in a handful of donors, at about 25-60.1%. Whether the expanded NKG2C-expressing T cell clones were specific for HCMV antigens was left unclear. The eight sequenced donors were randomly selected healthy volunteers, three men and five women. HCMV serostatus was determined by detecting HCMV-specific IgG in serum with a commercial ELISA kit. Ficoll density gradient centrifugation was used to isolate peripheral blood mononuclear cells from blood. For about 6 donors, bulk peripheral blood T-cell repertoires were additionally sequenced from unsorted PBMC. Synthesis of cDNA was primed from the TCR beta constant segment and was followed by two consecutive PCR amplification steps. The libraries were sequenced on Illumina HiSeq 2000/2500, MiSeq or NextSeq, producing 2 x 150 bp reads. MIGEC handled demultiplexing of the reads and grouping by UMI, while MiTCR was used to assemble and quantify clonotypes. To exclude erroneous sequences, any TCR cDNA sequence not supported by at least two reads was discarded. The tcR package was used for downstream repertoire analysis, with clonotypes matched between fractions based on CDR3 nucleotide sequence plus V segment. VDJmatch was used to annotate antigen specificity against VDJdb, with one amino acid substitution allowed in CDR3.

Sample: PBMCs from blood, taken on the day of vaccination. The receptor was isolated from a man aged 50-59 years who received an inactivated influenza vaccine. Donor details come from another sample of the same person, matched by shared clones. The chain links TRBV28 with TRBJ2-7, with 7 bases matching TRBD1. The CDR3 loop reads CASSHDRVTHYEQYF. The sequenced DNA is TGTGCCAGCAGTCACGACAGGGTTACTCACTACGAGCAGTACTTC.